The 12 T cell receptor beta chains listed next were all sequenced from one sample in a study of blood T cell repertoires in COVID-19. Only in-frame clones appear in the TCRdb table, and some are missing; sequencing was by immunoSEQ multiplex PCR. The table lists some 160,000 clones, about 86% of them singletons. The source material was peripheral blood. These TCRs come from a woman in her 70s who had recovered from COVID-19.

The rearrangement links TRBV18 to TRBJ2-7; no clear D gene. The CDR3 is 15 residues long. V was cut by 3 bases and J by 5 bases, with 17 bases left in between. CDR1 and CDR2 from the germline V gene are KGHSH and LQKENI. For the CDR3, the DNA is TGTGCCAGCTCACCCGGCGGCCGCCTACGGGACGAGCAGTACTTC. Protein product: CASSPGGRLRDEQYF. Variable domain in full (rest from reference TRBV18 and TRBJ2-7): NAGVMQNPRHLVRRRGQEARLRCSPMKGHSHVYWYRQLPEEGLKFMVYLQKENIIDESGMPKERFSAEFPKEGPSILRIQQVVRGDSAAYFCASSPGGRLRDEQYFGPGTRLTVT.

The CDR3 DNA reads as TGTGCCAGCAGCGTAGACCGGGGCGGGGGCACAGATACGCAGTATTTT. Translated: CASSVDRGGGTDTQYF. The chain recombines TRBV9 with TRBJ2-3, with D maybe TRBD2 (6 bases). CDR1 is SGDLS, CDR2 YYNGEE, per germline. Trimming pared 0 bases from V and 1 base from J, leaving 12 bases between. The CDR3 spans 16 residues.

The chain employs TRBV7-6 and TRBJ2-1; 8 nucleotides line up with TRBD2. This CDR3 region has 16 residues. Trimming took 0 bases from V and 8 from J; bases not matched to a gene: 9. Germline V CDR1 and CDR2: SGHVS, FNYEAQ. The CDR3, as DNA: TGTGCCAGCAGCTTAGCGCAGGGCGGGAGGTTTTATGAGCAGTTCTTC. As protein: CASSLAQGGRFYEQFF.

The chain combines TRBV7-3 with TRBJ2-1; 7 positions agree with TRBD2. The J segment lost 6 bases and the V segment lost 2 bases, leaving 4 bases of the junction unmatched. The CDR3 spans 14 residues. From germline, CDR1 is SGHTA and CDR2 FQGTGA. The CDR3: CASSLSGTINEQFF. CDR3 sequence (DNA): TGTGCCAGCAGCTTATCCGGGACTATCAATGAGCAGTTCTTC.

J is TRBJ1-5 and V is TRBV27; no clear D. Trimming stripped 3 bases from V and 9 bases from J, with 12 bases between. CDR1 is MNHEY, CDR2 SMNVEV, per germline (reference sequence). The CDR3 contains 13 residues. CDR3 bases: TGTGCCAGCAGTTTCGTGTCCGGCGGGCCCCAGCATTTT. Its protein product is CASSFVSGGPQHF.

This chain joins TRBV6-2 or TRBV6-3 and TRBJ1-1; D is ambiguous. Germline V gene sequence: CDR1 MNHEY, CDR2 SVGEGT. V lost 2 bases and J lost 7, with 17 bases in between. The CDR3 totals 15 residues. The CDR3 coding sequence is TGTGCCAGCAGTTACCCCCTCCACGACTCTGGTGAAGCTTTCTTT. Its translation is CASSYPLHDSGEAFF.

The chain has TRBV6-5 and TRBJ1-5, with 10 bases that match TRBD1. The CDR3 runs to 15 residues. Trimming at V came to 6 bases and at J to 9 bases, leaving 11 bases not matched to a gene. Germline-derived CDR1 and CDR2 are MNHEY and SVGAGI. CDR3 sequence: CASRGQGLPTGPQHF. In nucleotides, the CDR3 is TGTGCCAGCAGGGGACAGGGGTTGCCCACCGGGCCCCAGCATTTT.

As DNA, the CDR3 is TGTGCCACGGACTTAGGACAGGCAGGGTTTCGAGCTTTCTTT. It specifies CATDLGQAGFRAFF. The V call is TRBV7-9, the J call TRBJ1-1; 7 bases are shared with TRBD1. J was trimmed by 10 bases and V by 10 bases; bases with no gene match: 18. Germline V lookup: CDR1 SEHNR, CDR2 FQNEAQ (reference sequence). The CDR3 contains 14 residues.

In regard to this clone: The junction and the germline gene differ at one end; a read error may be behind it. The chain employs TRBV24-1 and TRBJ1-2, with D possibly matching TRBD1 (5 bases). This CDR3 region has 9 residues. Per the germline V gene, CDR1 is KGHDR and CDR2 is SFDVKD. The DNA of the CDR3 is TGTGCCACCAGTGGGACACCCCACTTC. Residues: CATSGTPHF.

The chain links TRBV2 to TRBJ1-2, with 7 bases fitting TRBD1. The CDR3 runs to 13 residues. Germline values: CDR1 SNHLY, CDR2 FYNNEI. After removal of 3 bases from V and 6 bases from J, the junction contained 4 bases not matched to a gene. The CDR3 sequence: CASSESGTDGYTF. The CDR3 coding sequence is TGTGCCAGCAGTGAGTCGGGGACAGATGGCTACACCTTC.

This clone was observed a handful of times. The chain is built from TRBV2 and TRBJ2-1; 8 positions match TRBD1. The germline gives CDR1 SNHLY, CDR2 FYNNEI. The CDR3 has 13 residues. The trim removed 3 bases at V and 8 bases at J, leaving 3 bases unmatched. The CDR3 region has the DNA TGTGCCAGCAGTGACGGACAGGGCGATGAGCAGTTCTTC. Translation gives CASSDGQGDEQFF.

The V and J genes are TRBV10-3 and TRBJ1-2; D is possibly TRBD1 (6 bases). Trimming left V 7 bases short and J 6 bases short, with 15 bases between. CDR1 is ENHRY, CDR2 SYGVKD, per germline. This CDR3 has 13 residues. CDR3 in DNA: TGTGCCATCACCTCTGAGGGGACAAATGGCTACACCTTC. It specifies CAITSEGTNGYTF.